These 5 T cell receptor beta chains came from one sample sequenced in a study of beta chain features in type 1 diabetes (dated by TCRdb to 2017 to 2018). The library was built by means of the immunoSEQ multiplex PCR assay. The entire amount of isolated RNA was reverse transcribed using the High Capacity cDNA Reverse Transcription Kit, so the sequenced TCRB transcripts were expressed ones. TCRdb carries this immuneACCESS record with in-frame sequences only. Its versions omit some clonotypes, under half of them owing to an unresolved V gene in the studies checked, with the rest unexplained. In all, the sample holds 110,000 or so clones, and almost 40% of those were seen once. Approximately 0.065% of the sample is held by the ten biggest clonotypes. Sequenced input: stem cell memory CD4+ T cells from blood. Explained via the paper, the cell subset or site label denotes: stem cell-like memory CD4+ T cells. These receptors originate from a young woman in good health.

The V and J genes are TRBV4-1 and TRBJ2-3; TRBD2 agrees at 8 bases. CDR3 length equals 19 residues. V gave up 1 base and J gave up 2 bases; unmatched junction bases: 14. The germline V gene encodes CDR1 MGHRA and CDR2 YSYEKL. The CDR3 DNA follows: TGCGCCAGCAGCCAAGTCTTCGGCGGGATAGCGGGATCCACAGATACGCAGTATTTT. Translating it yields CASSQVFGGIAGSTDTQYF.

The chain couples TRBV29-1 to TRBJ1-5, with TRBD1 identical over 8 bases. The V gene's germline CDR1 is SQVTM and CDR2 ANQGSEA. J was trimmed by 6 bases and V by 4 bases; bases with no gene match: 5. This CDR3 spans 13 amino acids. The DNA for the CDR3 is TGCAGCGTTGGGACAGGGAAAGGTCAGCCCCAGCATTTT. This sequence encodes CSVGTGKGQPQHF.

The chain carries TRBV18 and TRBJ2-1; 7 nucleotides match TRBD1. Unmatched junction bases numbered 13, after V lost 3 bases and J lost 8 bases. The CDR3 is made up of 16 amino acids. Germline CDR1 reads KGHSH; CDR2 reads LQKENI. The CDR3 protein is CASSPPHGQVSDEQFF. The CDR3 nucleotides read TGTGCCAGCTCACCCCCGCATGGACAGGTCAGCGATGAGCAGTTCTTC. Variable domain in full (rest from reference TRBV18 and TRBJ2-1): NAGVMQNPRHLVRRRGQEARLRCSPMKGHSHVYWYRQLPEEGLKFMVYLQKENIIDESGMPKERFSAEFPKEGPSILRIQQVVRGDSAAYFCASSPPHGQVSDEQFFGPGTRLTVL.

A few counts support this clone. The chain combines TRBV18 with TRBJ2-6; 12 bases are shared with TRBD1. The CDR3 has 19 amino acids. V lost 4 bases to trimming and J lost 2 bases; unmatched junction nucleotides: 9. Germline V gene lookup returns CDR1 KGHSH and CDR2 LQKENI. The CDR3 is CASSLLRDRGLTGANVLTF. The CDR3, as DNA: TGTGCCAGCTCACTCCTCCGGGACAGGGGGCTCACTGGGGCCAACGTCCTGACTTTC.

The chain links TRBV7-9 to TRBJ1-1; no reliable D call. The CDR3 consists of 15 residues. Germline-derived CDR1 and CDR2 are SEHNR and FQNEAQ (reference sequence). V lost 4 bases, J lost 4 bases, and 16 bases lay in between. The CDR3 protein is CASSSRGRGSTEAFF. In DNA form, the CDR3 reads TGTGCCAGCAGCTCAAGAGGCAGAGGGTCCACTGAAGCTTTCTTT.